The source of this T cell receptor (beta chain) is a study of blood T cells in healthy people across ages. About this clonotype: What it binds is unknown.

The CDR3 spans 12 residues. Germline V gives CDR1 SGHTA, CDR2 FQGNSA. Overall study results and limits: PBMCs went unsorted, and a conclusive naive versus antigen-experienced comparison was therefore prevented. Possibly confounding the expanded clonotype changes was the fact that donor CMV status was unknown.

Next came a second PCR, run for about 7 to 12 cycles, which used a sample-barcoded 5' primer along with a J-beta primer mix. No fewer than 2.5 million CDR3-containing paired-end reads came from each sample. TCRdb re-called the 5' RACE reads through MiXCR, storing one row per CDR3 protein. The sample contains hundreds of thousands of distinct CDR3 sequences, 45% to 65% of which appear only once. The sequence derives from a man aged 60 to 69 in good health. The chain is built from TRBV7-2 and TRBJ2-4; D is ambiguous. TRBJ2-7 explains the end of the DNA better; the J call may be wrong. The sequencing sample was made of blood. The CDR3 is CASSSYWSEQYF. CDR3 sequence (DNA): TGTGCCAGCAGCTCATACTGGTCCGAGCAGTACTTC.